These 14 T cell receptor beta chains originate from one sample sequenced in a study of blood T cells in healthy people across ages. Primers used in a second PCR of roughly 7 to 12 cycles were a sample-barcoded 5' primer and a J-beta primer mix. TCRdb analysed the 5' RACE reads with MiXCR anew, one entry per CDR3 protein. The profile covers 1.5 million to 2 million distinct CDR3 sequences, with about 35% appearing a single time and approximately 10% taken by the ten largest. The sample was blood. The receptors stem from a woman aged 25-40 years in good health.

About this clonotype: One end of the junction varies from germline; a read error may be responsible. The chain is built from TRBV20-1 and TRBJ2-1, with 8 positions matching TRBD1. Germline V gene lookup returns CDR1 DFQATT and CDR2 SNEGSKA (reference sequence). The CDR3 extends over 11 amino acids. The CDR3 loop is CGARQGNEQFF. The CDR3 bases are TGCGGTGCCAGACAGGGGAATGAGCAGTTCTTC.

This clonotype was seen ten or more times. This rearrangement joins TRBV10-3 to TRBJ2-4, with TRBD1 as a possible D gene (5 bases). CDR1 ENHRY and CDR2 SYGVKD come from the germline V gene. V was pared by 4 bases and J by 1 base, with 8 bases between. The CDR3 is 14 residues long. The CDR3 DNA reads as TGTGCCATCAGTGCTCAGGGTGCCAAAAACATTCAGTACTTC. Its protein product is CAISAQGAKNIQYF.

The chain is built from TRBV28 and TRBJ2-1; 11 bases align to TRBD2. The V gene's germline CDR1 is MDHEN and CDR2 SYDVKM. The CDR3 has 18 residues. V shed 4 bases, J shed 6 bases, and the junction held 14 bases outside the gene matches. The CDR3, as DNA: TGTGCCAGCAGTTCTCCCTCTCGAACTAGCGGGAGCGGCAATGAGCAGTTCTTC. This gives the protein CASSSPSRTSGSGNEQFF. The full variable domain, its missing parts supplied by reference TRBV28 and TRBJ2-1, is DVKVTQSSRYLVKRTGEKVFLECVQDMDHENMFWYRQDPGLGLRLIYFSYDVKMKEKGDIPEGYSVSREKKERFSLILESASTNQTSMYLCASSSPSRTSGSGNEQFFGPGTRLTVL.

For this clonotype: One junction end disagrees with the germline gene, perhaps due to a read error. V and J are TRBV4-2 and TRBJ2-2; 12 nucleotides line up with TRBD1. Germline assignment: CDR1 LGHNA and CDR2 YNFKEQ. This CDR3 is built from 17 residues. In DNA, the CDR3 is TGTGCCAGCAGCCAAATTGGGACAGGGGGCCGGACCGGGGAGCGGTTTTTT. Translation: CASSQIGTGGRTGERFF.

The table lists this clonotype with many counts. The V call is TRBV12-3 or TRBV12-4, the J call TRBJ2-7; TRBD2 is a possible D gene (6 bases). Trimming stripped 6 bases from V and 4 bases from J, with 13 bases between. The CDR3 has 13 amino acids. CDR3 in amino acids: CASSLTRDYEQYF. CDR3 in DNA: TGTGCCAGCAGCTTGACTAGAGATTACGAGCAGTACTTC.

A few counts support this clonotype. This sequence joins TRBV20-1 and TRBJ2-5; 13 positions match TRBD2. V lost 6 bases to trimming and J lost 11 bases; unmatched junction nucleotides: 9. The CDR3 contains 13 residues. The V gene's germline CDR1 is DFQATT and CDR2 SNEGSKA (reference sequence). The CDR3 bases are TGCAGTGCCCGGACTAGCGGGAGAGAAAAGCAGTACTTC. Protein: CSARTSGREKQYF.

This clonotype was recorded only once. This chain uses TRBV6-2 or TRBV6-3 with TRBJ2-5; D possibly uses TRBD1 or TRBD2 (5 bases each). The CDR3 loop spans 13 amino acids. Germline CDR1 and CDR2: MNHEY and SVGEGT. Trimming took off 7 bases at V and 4 bases at J, with 13 bases between the two ends. The CDR3 bases are TGTGCCAGCATGGGGACGAACGGAGAGACCCAGTACTTC. Its translation: CASMGTNGETQYF.

The rearrangement links TRBV20-1 to TRBJ1-2; D is ambiguous. The V gene's germline CDR1 is DFQATT and CDR2 SNEGSKA (reference sequence). The CDR3 loop spans 15 amino acids. The V end lost 6 bases, the J end lost 3 bases, and 20 bases lay between the germline ends. CDR3 coding DNA: TGCAGTGCCTCAGGAGGGTCCTACCTGGACTATGGCTACACCTTC. This encodes CSASGGSYLDYGYTF.

The chain is built from TRBV9 and TRBJ2-7; D is ambiguous. The V end was cut by 3 bases, the J end by 7 bases, with 11 bases between. The V gene's germline CDR1 is SGDLS and CDR2 YYNGEE. The length of the CDR3 is 12 residues. Here the CDR3 DNA reads TGTGCCAGCAGCGGATCAACCGCAGAGCAGTACTTC. Translated: CASSGSTAEQYF.

The rearrangement links TRBV3-1 to TRBJ2-3, with TRBD2 as a possible D gene (5 bases). CDR3 size: 16 residues. Trimming stripped 4 bases from V and 0 bases from J, with 14 bases between. Germline CDR1 LGHDT, CDR2 YNNKEL (reference sequence). CDR3: CASSRGSGISTDTQYF. For the CDR3, the DNA is TGTGCCAGCAGCCGAGGGTCGGGGATAAGCACAGATACGCAGTATTTT.

The sample holds many counts of this clonotype. This chain joins TRBV20-1 and TRBJ2-5; unclear D gene. The V end was cut by 2 bases, the J end by 5 bases, with 12 bases between. This CDR3 is built from 13 residues. Germline CDR1 reads DFQATT; CDR2 reads SNEGSKA (reference sequence). CDR3 in amino acids: CSARTTVGETQYF. The CDR3 DNA sequence: TGCAGTGCTAGAACCACGGTGGGGGAGACCCAGTACTTC.

The CDR3 reads CASTTAYSEKLFF. CDR3 DNA: TGTGCCAGCACCACGGCTTACAGTGAAAAACTGTTTTTT. The rearrangement links TRBV6-5 to TRBJ1-4, with unresolved D. Germline loops: CDR1 MNHEY, CDR2 SVGAGI. The length of the CDR3 is 13 residues. Trimming pared 7 bases from V and 7 bases from J, leaving 13 bases between.

The gene calls are TRBV6-1 and TRBJ2-4; 9 positions match TRBD2. The DNA end lines up better with TRBJ2-7; the J call may be wrong. The CDR3 consists of 14 residues. Germline lookup yields CDR1 MNHNS and CDR2 SASEGT. CDR3: CASSVVSGRTEQYF. DNA of the CDR3: TGTGCCAGCAGTGTCGTTAGCGGGAGAACCGAGCAGTACTTC.

The chain is built from TRBV2 and TRBJ2-3; 10 nucleotides agree with TRBD2. The CDR3 runs 15 residues. V gave up 4 bases and J gave up 6 bases; unmatched junction bases: 7. CDR1 and CDR2 from the germline V gene are SNHLY and FYNNEI. The CDR3 bases are TGTGCCAGCAGTGGGGGACTAGCGTCTTCGGATACGCAGTATTTT. Amino acids: CASSGGLASSDTQYF.